These T cell receptor beta chains were read from a single sample in a study of cytomegalovirus exposure and HLA in healthy donors. Libraries were prepared by immunoSEQ multiplex PCR; TCRdb keeps only in-frame clonotypes and omits some of them. The repertoire table contains about 77,000 clones. The material sequenced was PBMCs. Every receptor here comes from a man over 45 in good health and CMV-seropositive. CDR3s include the opening cysteine and the closing phenylalanine or tryptophan. Each record gives: CDR3 protein, CDR3 DNA, V gene, J gene, D gene, CDR3 length. A D gene is named only where the DNA matches it firmly.

CDR3aa: CASSYATNTEAFF
CDR3nt: TGCGCCAGCAGCTACGCGACAAACACTGAAGCTTTCTTT
v_gene: TRBV5-1
j_gene: TRBJ1-1
d_gene: .
len: 13

CDR3aa: CASSLYGGGPRNEQFF
CDR3nt: TGTGCCAGCAGTTTATATGGGGGGGGGCCTCGCAATGAGCAGTTCTTC
v_gene: TRBV28
j_gene: TRBJ2-1
d_gene: .
len: 16

CDR3aa: CAWSEGQDYEKLFF
CDR3nt: TGTGCCTGGAGTGAAGGACAGGATTATGAAAAACTGTTTTTT
v_gene: TRBV30
j_gene: TRBJ1-4
d_gene: TRBD1
len: 14

CDR3aa: CASMRTGAEAFF
CDR3nt: TGTGCCAGCATGAGGACAGGGGCGGAAGCTTTCTTT
v_gene: TRBV2
j_gene: TRBJ1-1
d_gene: TRBD1
len: 12

CDR3aa: CASGLSTEEDYGYTF
CDR3nt: TGTGCTAGTGGTCTCTCAACGGAGGAGGACTATGGCTACACCTTC
v_gene: TRBV12-5
j_gene: TRBJ1-2
d_gene: .
len: 15

CDR3aa: CASSPPDGLQALHF
CDR3nt: TGTGCCAGCTCACCACCGGACGGACTGCAGGCCCTCCACTTT
v_gene: TRBV18
j_gene: TRBJ1-6
d_gene: .
len: 14

CDR3aa: CASSPGQGDNADTQYF
CDR3nt: TGTGCCAGCAGCCCGGGACAGGGAGATAATGCAGATACGCAGTATTTT
v_gene: TRBV11-3
j_gene: TRBJ2-3
d_gene: TRBD1
len: 16

CDR3aa: CASSQDGTRTSGAYEQYF
CDR3nt: TGTGCCAGCAGCCAAGACGGAACCCGGACTAGCGGCGCCTACGAGCAGTACTTC
v_gene: TRBV4-2
j_gene: TRBJ2-7
d_gene: TRBD2
len: 18

CDR3aa: CASSWGQGAVTEAFF
CDR3nt: TGCGCCAGCAGCTGGGGACAGGGGGCAGTTACTGAAGCTTTCTTT
v_gene: TRBV5-1
j_gene: TRBJ1-1
d_gene: TRBD1
len: 15

CDR3aa: CASSLGGEDTEAFF
CDR3nt: TGTGCCAGCAGCTTGGGTGGGGAGGACACTGAAGCTTTCTTT
v_gene: TRBV5-4
j_gene: TRBJ1-1
d_gene: .
len: 14

CDR3aa: CASSLVLSGETQYF
CDR3nt: TGTGCCAGCAGCTTAGTGCTTAGTGGAGAGACCCAGTACTTC
v_gene: TRBV7-9
j_gene: TRBJ2-5
d_gene: .
len: 14

CDR3aa: CASSLGGNNYGYTF
CDR3nt: TGTGCCAGCAGCTTGGGAGGAAATAACTATGGCTACACCTTC
v_gene: TRBV5-6
j_gene: TRBJ1-2
d_gene: .
len: 14

CDR3aa: CASSSRDRGSYGYTF
CDR3nt: TGTGCCAGCAGCTCTCGGGACAGGGGTAGCTATGGCTACACCTTC
v_gene: TRBV11-2
j_gene: TRBJ1-2
d_gene: TRBD1
len: 15

CDR3aa: CASSLPSGGRNEQFF
CDR3nt: TGTGCCAGCAGCTTGCCTAGCGGGGGGCGGAATGAGCAGTTCTTC
v_gene: TRBV7-6
j_gene: TRBJ2-1
d_gene: TRBD2
len: 15

CDR3aa: CASSSLQGALGYTF
CDR3nt: TGTGCCAGCAGCTCTCTTCAGGGGGCGTTAGGCTACACCTTC
v_gene: TRBV6-5
j_gene: TRBJ1-2
d_gene: TRBD1
len: 14

CDR3aa: CASSFQGNTEAFF
CDR3nt: TGTGCCAGCAGCTTTCAGGGGAACACTGAAGCTTTCTTT
v_gene: TRBV7-3
j_gene: TRBJ1-1
d_gene: .
len: 13

CDR3aa: CAWSGRGGVGETQYF
CDR3nt: TGTGCCTGGAGCGGCCGTGGGGGGGTCGGGGAGACCCAGTACTTC
v_gene: TRBV30
j_gene: TRBJ2-5
d_gene: TRBD2
len: 15

CDR3aa: CASSLVPVRTEAFF
CDR3nt: TGCGCCAGCAGCTTGGTGCCCGTGAGGACTGAAGCTTTCTTT
v_gene: TRBV5-1
j_gene: TRBJ1-1
d_gene: .
len: 14

CDR3aa: CASSPLNGGPQHF
CDR3nt: TGTGCCAGCAGCCCCCTCAACGGCGGGCCCCAGCATTTT
v_gene: TRBV7-2
j_gene: TRBJ1-5
d_gene: .
len: 13

CDR3aa: CASSEGLQNTQYF
CDR3nt: TGCGCCAGCAGTGAAGGACTCCAGAATACGCAGTATTTT
v_gene: TRBV10-1
j_gene: TRBJ2-3
d_gene: .
len: 13

CDR3aa: CASSNPFDRKETQYF
CDR3nt: TGTGCCAGCAGTAACCCATTTGACAGGAAGGAGACCCAGTACTTC
v_gene: TRBV2
j_gene: TRBJ2-5
d_gene: .
len: 15

CDR3aa: CASSLISGRTTYTGELFF
CDR3nt: TGCGCCAGCAGCTTGATTAGCGGGAGAACAACTTACACCGGGGAGCTGTTTTTT
v_gene: TRBV5-1
j_gene: TRBJ2-2
d_gene: TRBD2
len: 18

CDR3aa: CASSLAQGSFGYTF
CDR3nt: TGCGCCAGCAGCTTGGCACAGGGTTCTTTTGGCTACACCTTC
v_gene: TRBV5-1
j_gene: TRBJ1-2
d_gene: .
len: 14

CDR3aa: CAGRDLNTEAFF
CDR3nt: TGTGCCGGCCGGGATCTGAACACTGAAGCTTTCTTT
v_gene: TRBV2
j_gene: TRBJ1-1
d_gene: .
len: 12

CDR3aa: CASSYSTDNTEAFF
CDR3nt: TGTGCCAGCAGTTACTCGACTGATAACACTGAAGCTTTCTTT
v_gene: TRBV6-5
j_gene: TRBJ1-1
d_gene: .
len: 14

CDR3aa: CASSHLRLAGGTDTQYF
CDR3nt: TGCGCCAGCAGTCATCTTCGACTAGCGGGAGGCACAGATACGCAGTATTTT
v_gene: TRBV23-1
j_gene: TRBJ2-3
d_gene: TRBD2
len: 17

CDR3aa: CASSLEGQGARETQYF
CDR3nt: TGTGCCAGCAGCCTTGAGGGACAGGGGGCCCGCGAGACCCAGTACTTC
v_gene: TRBV2
j_gene: TRBJ2-5
d_gene: TRBD1
len: 16

CDR3aa: CASSNLDNLSGANVLTF
CDR3nt: TGTGCCAGCAGCAATCTCGACAATCTCTCTGGGGCCAACGTCCTGACTTTC
v_gene: TRBV5-6
j_gene: TRBJ2-6
d_gene: .
len: 17

CDR3aa: CASNLARGADTQYF
CDR3nt: TGCGCCAGCAATCTAGCCAGGGGGGCAGATACGCAGTATTTT
v_gene: TRBV5-1
j_gene: TRBJ2-3
d_gene: .
len: 14

CDR3aa: CASSIQGSNYGYTF
CDR3nt: TGTGCCAGTAGTATACAGGGATCTAACTATGGCTACACCTTC
v_gene: TRBV19
j_gene: TRBJ1-2
d_gene: .
len: 14

CDR3aa: CASSLQGDIGELFF
CDR3nt: TGTGCCAGCAGTTTACAGGGGGATATAGGGGAGCTGTTTTTT
v_gene: TRBV28
j_gene: TRBJ2-2
d_gene: TRBD1
len: 14